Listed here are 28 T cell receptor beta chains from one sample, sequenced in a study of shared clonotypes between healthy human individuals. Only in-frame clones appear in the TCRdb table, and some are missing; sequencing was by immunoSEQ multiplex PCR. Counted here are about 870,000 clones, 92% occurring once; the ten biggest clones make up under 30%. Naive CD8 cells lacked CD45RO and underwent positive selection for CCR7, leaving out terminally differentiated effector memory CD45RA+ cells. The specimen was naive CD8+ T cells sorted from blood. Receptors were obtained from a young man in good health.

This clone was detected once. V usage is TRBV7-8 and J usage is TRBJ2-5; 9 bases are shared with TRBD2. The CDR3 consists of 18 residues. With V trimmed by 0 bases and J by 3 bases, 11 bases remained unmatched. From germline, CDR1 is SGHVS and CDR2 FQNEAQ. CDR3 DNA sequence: TGTGCCAGCAGCTTAGCGTTGATAGCGGGAGATCAGGAAGAGACCCAGTACTTC. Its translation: CASSLALIAGDQEETQYF.

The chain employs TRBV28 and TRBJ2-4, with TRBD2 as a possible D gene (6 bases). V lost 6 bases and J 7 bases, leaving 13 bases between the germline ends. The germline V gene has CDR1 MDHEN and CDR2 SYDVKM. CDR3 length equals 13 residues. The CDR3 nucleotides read TGTGCCAGCAGCTTCCGGGGGTCTAACATTCAGTACTTC. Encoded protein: CASSFRGSNIQYF.

In DNA, the CDR3 is TGTGCCAGCAGTTTAGGAGGGAGTGGCACTGAAGCTTTCTTT. It encodes CASSLGGSGTEAFF. The V and J genes are TRBV27 and TRBJ1-1, with D unclear. The CDR3 runs 14 residues. CDR1 is MNHEY and CDR2 is SMNVEV in the germline V gene (reference sequence). Trimming shortened V by 2 bases and J by 4 bases, and 11 bases separated the two germline ends.

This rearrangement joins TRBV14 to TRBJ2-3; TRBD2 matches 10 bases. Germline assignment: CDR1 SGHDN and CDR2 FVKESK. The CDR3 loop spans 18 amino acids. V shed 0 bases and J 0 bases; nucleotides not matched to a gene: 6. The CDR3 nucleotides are TGTGCCAGCAGCCAAGAAGCTCTAGCGGGGGCTAGCACAGATACGCAGTATTTT. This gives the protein CASSQEALAGASTDTQYF.

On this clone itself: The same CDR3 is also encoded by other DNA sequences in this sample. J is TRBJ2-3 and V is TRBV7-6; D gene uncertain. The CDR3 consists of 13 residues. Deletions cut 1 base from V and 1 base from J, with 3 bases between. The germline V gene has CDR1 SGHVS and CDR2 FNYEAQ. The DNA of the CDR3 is TGTGCCAGCAGCTTAGGCGGCACAGATACGCAGTATTTT. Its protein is CASSLGGTDTQYF. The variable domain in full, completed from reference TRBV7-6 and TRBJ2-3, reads GAGVSQSPRYKVTKRGQDVALRCDPISGHVSLYWYRQALGQGPEFLTYFNYEAQQDKSGLPNDRFSAERPEGSISTLTIQRTEQRDSAMYRCASSLGGTDTQYFGPGTRLTVL.

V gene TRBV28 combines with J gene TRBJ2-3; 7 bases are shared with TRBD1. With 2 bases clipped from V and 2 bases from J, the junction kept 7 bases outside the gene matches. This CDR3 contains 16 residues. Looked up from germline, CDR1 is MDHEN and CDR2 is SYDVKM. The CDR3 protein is CASSLETGLDTDTQYF. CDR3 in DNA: TGTGCCAGCAGTTTAGAGACAGGGCTCGACACAGATACGCAGTATTTT.

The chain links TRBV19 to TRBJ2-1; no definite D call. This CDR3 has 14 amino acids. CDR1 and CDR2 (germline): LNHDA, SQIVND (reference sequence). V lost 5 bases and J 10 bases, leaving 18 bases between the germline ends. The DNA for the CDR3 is TGTGCCAGTAGTTTAGGTGAAGGTCCTATCGAGCAGTTCTTC. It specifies CASSLGEGPIEQFF.

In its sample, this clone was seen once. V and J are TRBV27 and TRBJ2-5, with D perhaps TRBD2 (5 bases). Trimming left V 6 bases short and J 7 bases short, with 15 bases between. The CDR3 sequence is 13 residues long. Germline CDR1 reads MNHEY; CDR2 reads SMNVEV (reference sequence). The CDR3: CASRPENGVTQYF. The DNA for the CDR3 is TGTGCCAGCAGACCAGAAAACGGGGTGACCCAGTACTTC.

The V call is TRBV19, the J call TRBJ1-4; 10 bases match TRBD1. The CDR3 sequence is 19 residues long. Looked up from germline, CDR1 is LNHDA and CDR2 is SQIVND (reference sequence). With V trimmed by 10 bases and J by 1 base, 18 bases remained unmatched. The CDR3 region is CATSFQDGTGARTNEKLFF. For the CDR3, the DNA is TGTGCCACCTCCTTTCAAGATGGGACAGGGGCGCGAACTAATGAAAAACTGTTTTTT.

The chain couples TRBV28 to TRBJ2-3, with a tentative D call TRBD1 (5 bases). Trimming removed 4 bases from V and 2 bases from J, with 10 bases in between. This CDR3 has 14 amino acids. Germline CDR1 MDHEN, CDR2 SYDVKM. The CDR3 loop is CASSSDIYTDTQYF. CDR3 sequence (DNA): TGTGCCAGCAGTTCGGACATATACACAGATACGCAGTATTTT.

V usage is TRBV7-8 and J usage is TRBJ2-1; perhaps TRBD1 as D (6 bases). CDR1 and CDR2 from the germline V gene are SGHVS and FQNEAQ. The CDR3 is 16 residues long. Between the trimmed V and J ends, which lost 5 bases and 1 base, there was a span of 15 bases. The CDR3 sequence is CASSPMGAGSYNEQFF. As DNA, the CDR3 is TGTGCCAGCAGCCCAATGGGGGCCGGATCCTACAATGAGCAGTTCTTC.

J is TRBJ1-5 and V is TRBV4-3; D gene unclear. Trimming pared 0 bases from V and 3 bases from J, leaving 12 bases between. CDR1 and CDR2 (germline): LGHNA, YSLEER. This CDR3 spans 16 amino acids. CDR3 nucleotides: TGCGCCAGCAGCCAAGATTGGGGAGCCTACAATCAGCCCCAGCATTTT. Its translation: CASSQDWGAYNQPQHF.

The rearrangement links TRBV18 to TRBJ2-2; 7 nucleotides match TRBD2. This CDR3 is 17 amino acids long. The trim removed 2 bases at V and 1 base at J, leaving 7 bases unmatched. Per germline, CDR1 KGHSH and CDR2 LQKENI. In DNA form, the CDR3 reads TGTGCCAGCTCACCAAGTGCGGGGGTCCAGAACACCGGGGAGCTGTTTTTT. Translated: CASSPSAGVQNTGELFF.

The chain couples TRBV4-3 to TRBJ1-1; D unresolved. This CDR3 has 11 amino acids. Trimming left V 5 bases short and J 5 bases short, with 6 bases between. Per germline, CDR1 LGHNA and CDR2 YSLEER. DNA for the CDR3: TGCGCCAGCAGCGCAAGGACTGAAGCTTTCTTT. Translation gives CASSARTEAFF.

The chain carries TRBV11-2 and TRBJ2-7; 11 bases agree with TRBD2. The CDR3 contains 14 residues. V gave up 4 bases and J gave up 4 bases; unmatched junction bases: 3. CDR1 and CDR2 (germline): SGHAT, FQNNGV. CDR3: CASSWGLAVYEQYF. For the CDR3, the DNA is TGTGCCAGCAGCTGGGGACTAGCGGTTTACGAGCAGTACTTC. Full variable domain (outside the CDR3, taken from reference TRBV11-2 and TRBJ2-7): EAGVAQSPRYKIIEKRQSVAFWCNPISGHATLYWYQQILGQGPKLLIQFQNNGVVDDSQLPKDRFSAERLKGVDSTLKIQPAKLEDSAVYLCASSWGLAVYEQYFGPGTRLTVT.

CDR3 nucleotide sequence: TGTGCCAGTAGTAGAGGAACTAGCGGGTCCTACGAGCAGTACTTC. This encodes CASSRGTSGSYEQYF. This chain connects TRBV19 to TRBJ2-7; 9 bases are shared with TRBD2. Germline V lookup: CDR1 LNHDA, CDR2 SQIVND (reference sequence). CDR3 length: 15 amino acids. V was clipped by 4 bases and J by 1 base; unmatched bases: 5.

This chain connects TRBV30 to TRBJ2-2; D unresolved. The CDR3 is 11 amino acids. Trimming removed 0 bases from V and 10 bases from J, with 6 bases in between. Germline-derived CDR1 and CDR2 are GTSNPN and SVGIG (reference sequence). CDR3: CAWSVSVELFF. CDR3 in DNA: TGTGCCTGGAGTGTCTCGGTGGAGCTGTTTTTT.

The CDR3 is CASSSLAGDAGYTF. CDR3 coding DNA: TGTGCCAGCAGTTCCCTCGCAGGGGATGCTGGCTACACCTTC. The chain uses TRBV6-6 and TRBJ1-2; the D gene is possibly TRBD1 (6 bases). V lost 4 bases and J 7 bases, leaving 16 bases between the germline ends. Looked up from germline, CDR1 is MNHNY and CDR2 is SVGAGI (reference sequence). This CDR3 is built from 14 residues.

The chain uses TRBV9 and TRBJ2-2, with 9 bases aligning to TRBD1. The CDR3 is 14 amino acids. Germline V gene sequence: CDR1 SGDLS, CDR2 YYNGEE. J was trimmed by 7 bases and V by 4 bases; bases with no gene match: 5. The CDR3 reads CASSKGQGGGELFF. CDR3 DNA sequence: TGTGCCAGCAGCAAGGGACAGGGCGGCGGGGAGCTGTTTTTT.

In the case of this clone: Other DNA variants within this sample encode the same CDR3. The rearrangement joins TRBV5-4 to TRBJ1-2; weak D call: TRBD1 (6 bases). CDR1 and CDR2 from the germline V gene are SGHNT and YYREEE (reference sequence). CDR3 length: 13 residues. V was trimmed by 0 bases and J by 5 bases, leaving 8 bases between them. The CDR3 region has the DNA TGTGCCAGCAGCTTGGAACAGGGATATGGCTACACCTTC. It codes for CASSLEQGYGYTF.

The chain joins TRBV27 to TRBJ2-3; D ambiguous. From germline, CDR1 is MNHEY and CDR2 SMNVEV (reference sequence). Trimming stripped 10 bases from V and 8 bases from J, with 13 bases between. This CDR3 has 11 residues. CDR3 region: CATLVGGTQYF. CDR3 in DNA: TGTGCCACTCTCGTTGGTGGTACGCAGTATTTT.

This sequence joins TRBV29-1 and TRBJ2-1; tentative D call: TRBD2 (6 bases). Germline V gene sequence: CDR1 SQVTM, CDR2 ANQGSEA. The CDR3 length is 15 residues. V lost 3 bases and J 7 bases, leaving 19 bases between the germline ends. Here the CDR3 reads CSVDDGVSGGNEQFF. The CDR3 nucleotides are TGCAGCGTTGATGACGGCGTCTCTGGGGGGAATGAGCAGTTCTTC.

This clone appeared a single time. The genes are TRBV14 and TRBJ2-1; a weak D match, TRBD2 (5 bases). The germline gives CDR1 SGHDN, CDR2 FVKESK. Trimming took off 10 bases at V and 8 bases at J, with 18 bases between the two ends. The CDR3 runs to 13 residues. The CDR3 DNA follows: TGTGCCACCGGACTGGCAGGTGGCGATGAGCAGTTCTTC. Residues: CATGLAGGDEQFF.

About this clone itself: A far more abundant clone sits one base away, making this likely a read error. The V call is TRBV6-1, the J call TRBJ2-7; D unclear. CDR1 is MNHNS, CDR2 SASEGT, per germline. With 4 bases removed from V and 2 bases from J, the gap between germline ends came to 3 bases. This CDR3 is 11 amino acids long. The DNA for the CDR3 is TGTGCCAGCAGTGTAACCTACGAGCAGTACTTC. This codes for CASSVTYEQYF.

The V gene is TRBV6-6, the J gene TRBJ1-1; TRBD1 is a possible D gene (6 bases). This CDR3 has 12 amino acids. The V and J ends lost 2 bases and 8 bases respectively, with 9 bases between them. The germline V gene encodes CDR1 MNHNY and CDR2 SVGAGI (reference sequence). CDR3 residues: CASSYVTGEAFF. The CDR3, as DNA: TGTGCCAGCAGTTACGTGACAGGAGAAGCTTTCTTT.

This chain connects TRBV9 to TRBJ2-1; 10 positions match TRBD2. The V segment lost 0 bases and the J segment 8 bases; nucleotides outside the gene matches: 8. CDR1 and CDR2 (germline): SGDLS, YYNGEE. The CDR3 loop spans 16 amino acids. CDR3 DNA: TGTGCCAGCAGCGTAGGCCGGGGACTAGCGCTGTATGAGCAGTTCTTC. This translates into CASSVGRGLALYEQFF.

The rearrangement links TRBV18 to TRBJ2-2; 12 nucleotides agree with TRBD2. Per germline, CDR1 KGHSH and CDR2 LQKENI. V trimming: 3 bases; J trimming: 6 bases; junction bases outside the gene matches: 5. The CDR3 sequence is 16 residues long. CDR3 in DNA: TGTGCCAGCTCACCTAGGACTAGCGGGAATGCCGGGGAGCTGTTTTTT. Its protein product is CASSPRTSGNAGELFF.

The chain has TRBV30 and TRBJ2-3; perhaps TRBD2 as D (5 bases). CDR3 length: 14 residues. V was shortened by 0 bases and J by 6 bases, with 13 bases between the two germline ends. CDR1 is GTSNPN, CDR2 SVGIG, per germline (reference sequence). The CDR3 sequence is CAWSVGNSGDTQYF. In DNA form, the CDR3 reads TGTGCCTGGAGTGTAGGTAACTCGGGGGATACGCAGTATTTT.